The rows below give T cell receptor beta chains drawn from one sample of a study of blood T cells in healthy people across ages. TCRdb independently ran MiXCR on the 5' RACE reads; one entry per CDR3 protein. The sample lists about 670,000 distinct CDR3 sequences, around 50% occurring once. Sequencing input: blood. Receptors originate from an elderly woman in good health. CDR3s include the opening cysteine and the closing phenylalanine or tryptophan. The D gene is left open where the match is weak. Clone size is stated in some rows and not others, as once, few, many or a class when expanded.

v_call: TRBV20-1
clone_size: few
d_call: NA
j_call: TRBJ2-2
cdr3_nt: TGCAGTGCTAGCACACAGGTGTTCAACACCGGGGAGCTGTTTTTT
cdr3_aa: CSASTQVFNTGELFF

v_call: TRBV7-9
clone_size: many
d_call: TRBD1
j_call: TRBJ2-1
cdr3_nt: TGTGCCAGCAGCATCCGGGACAGCCTACACAATGAGCAGTTCTTC
cdr3_aa: CASSIRDSLHNEQFF

v_call: TRBV29-1
clone_size: NA
d_call: TRBD1
j_call: TRBJ2-3
cdr3_nt: TGCAGCGTTGAACCCGGACAGGGCAGGGACACAGATACGCAGTATTTT
cdr3_aa: CSVEPGQGRDTDTQYF

v_call: TRBV30
clone_size: few
d_call: TRBD2
j_call: TRBJ2-1
cdr3_nt: TGTGCCTGGACTACCGACTCGCGGGGGAACAATGAGCAGTTCTTC
cdr3_aa: CAWTTDSRGNNEQFF

v_call: TRBV10-2
clone_size: NA
d_call: NA
j_call: TRBJ2-5
cdr3_nt: TGCGCCAGCAGAGAAGGGGTGGCGGAGACCCAGTACTTC
cdr3_aa: CASREGVAETQYF

v_call: TRBV7-3
clone_size: many
d_call: NA
j_call: TRBJ2-4
cdr3_nt: TGTGCCAGCAGCCCCCGGGCGGGGTCTCACATTCAGTACTTC
cdr3_aa: CASSPRAGSHIQYF

v_call: TRBV7-2
clone_size: NA
d_call: TRBD2
j_call: TRBJ2-3
cdr3_nt: TGTGCCAGCAGCTTAGAATTAGCGGGGGGGCCTACAGATACGCAGTATTTT
cdr3_aa: CASSLELAGGPTDTQYF

v_call: TRBV20-1
clone_size: NA
d_call: TRBD1
j_call: TRBJ2-3
cdr3_nt: TGCAGTGCGACCAGACAGGGATTTAGGGCAGATACGCAGTATTTT
cdr3_aa: CSATRQGFRADTQYF

v_call: TRBV28
clone_size: few
d_call: NA
j_call: TRBJ2-1
cdr3_nt: TGTGCCAGCAGTTTACCGGTCGGTTGGAATGAGCAGTTCTTC
cdr3_aa: CASSLPVGWNEQFF

v_call: TRBV7-3
clone_size: NA
d_call: TRBD1
j_call: TRBJ2-3
cdr3_nt: TGTGCCAGCAGCTTCACCACAGGGGGCGCATATACGCAGTATTTT
cdr3_aa: CASSFTTGGAYTQYF

v_call: TRBV3-1
clone_size: many
d_call: NA
j_call: TRBJ2-3
cdr3_nt: TGTGCCAGCAGCCAACGCGAGAGCACAGATACGCAGTATTTT
cdr3_aa: CASSQRESTDTQYF

v_call: TRBV2
clone_size: many
d_call: NA
j_call: TRBJ1-2
cdr3_nt: TGTGCCAGCAGTGATGGTTCAGGGGCCGGAGGCTACACCTTC
cdr3_aa: CASSDGSGAGGYTF

v_call: TRBV10-3
clone_size: many
d_call: NA
j_call: TRBJ2-5
cdr3_nt: TGTGCCATCAGTGAGTCGGTAGCACAAGAGACCCAGTACTTC
cdr3_aa: CAISESVAQETQYF

v_call: TRBV3-1
clone_size: NA
d_call: NA
j_call: TRBJ2-1
cdr3_nt: TGTGCCAGCAGCCATGCAGGGGTCGCCTACAATGAGCAGTTCTTC
cdr3_aa: CASSHAGVAYNEQFF

v_call: TRBV7-8
clone_size: NA
d_call: TRBD1
j_call: TRBJ1-5
cdr3_nt: TGTGCCAGCAGGGCATGGGACAGCAGCAATCAGCCCCAGCATTTT
cdr3_aa: CASRAWDSSNQPQHF

v_call: TRBV29-1
clone_size: NA
d_call: TRBD1
j_call: TRBJ2-6
cdr3_nt: TGCAGCGCAGCCGACAGGGGACCTGGGGCCAACGTCCTGACTTTC
cdr3_aa: CSAADRGPGANVLTF